The T cell receptor (beta chain) under discussion was sequenced for a study of blood T cell repertoires in COVID-19. This CDR3 has 12 amino acids. With 3 bases removed from V and 3 bases from J, the gap between germline ends came to 5 bases. Generated by immunoSEQ multiplex PCR, the TCRdb table keeps only in-frame clones and is missing some. This sample has roughly 130,000 clones; more than 75% occur once, and the top ten carry approximately 3.7%. This rearrangement joins TRBV12-3 or TRBV12-4 to TRBJ1-2, with D hard to call. The receptor was isolated from a man aged 45-65 years with active COVID-19. The specimen was peripheral blood. The CDR3 loop reads CASSFTDYGYTF. CDR3 DNA sequence: TGTGCCAGCAGTTTTACAGACTATGGCTACACCTTC.